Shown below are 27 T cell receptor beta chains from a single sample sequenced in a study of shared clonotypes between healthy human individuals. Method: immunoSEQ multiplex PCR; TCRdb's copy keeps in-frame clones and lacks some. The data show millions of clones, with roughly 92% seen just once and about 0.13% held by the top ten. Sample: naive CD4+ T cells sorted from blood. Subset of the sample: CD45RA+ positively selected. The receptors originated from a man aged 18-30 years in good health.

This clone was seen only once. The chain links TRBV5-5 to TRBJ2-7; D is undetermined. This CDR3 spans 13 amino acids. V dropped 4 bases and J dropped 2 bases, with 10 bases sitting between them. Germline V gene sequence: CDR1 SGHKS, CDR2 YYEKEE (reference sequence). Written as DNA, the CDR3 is TGTGCCAGCAGCGTAAGAGATACCTACGAGCAGTACTTC. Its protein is CASSVRDTYEQYF. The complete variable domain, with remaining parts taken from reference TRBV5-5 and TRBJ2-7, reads DAGVTQSPTHLIKTRGQQVTLRCSPISGHKSVSWYQQVLGQGPQFIFQYYEKEERGRGNFPDRFSARQFPNYSSELNVNALLLGDSALYLCASSVRDTYEQYFGPGTRLTVT.

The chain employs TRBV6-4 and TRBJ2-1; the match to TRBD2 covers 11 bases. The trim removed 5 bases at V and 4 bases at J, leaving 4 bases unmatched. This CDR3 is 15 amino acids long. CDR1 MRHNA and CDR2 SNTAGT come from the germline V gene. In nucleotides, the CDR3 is TGTGCCAGCAGTCCCCGACTAGCGGGGTACAATGAGCAGTTCTTC. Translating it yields CASSPRLAGYNEQFF.

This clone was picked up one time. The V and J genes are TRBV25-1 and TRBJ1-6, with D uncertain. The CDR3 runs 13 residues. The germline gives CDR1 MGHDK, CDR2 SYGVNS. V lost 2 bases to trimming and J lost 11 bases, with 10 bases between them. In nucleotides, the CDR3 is TGTGCCAGCAGTGAAGGGCTGGGAGCACCCCTCCACTTT. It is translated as CASSEGLGAPLHF.

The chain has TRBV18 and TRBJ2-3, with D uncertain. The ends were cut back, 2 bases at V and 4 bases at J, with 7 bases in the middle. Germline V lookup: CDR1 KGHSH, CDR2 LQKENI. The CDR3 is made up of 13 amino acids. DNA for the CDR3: TGTGCCAGCTCACCAACCTATGCAGATACGCAGTATTTT. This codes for CASSPTYADTQYF.

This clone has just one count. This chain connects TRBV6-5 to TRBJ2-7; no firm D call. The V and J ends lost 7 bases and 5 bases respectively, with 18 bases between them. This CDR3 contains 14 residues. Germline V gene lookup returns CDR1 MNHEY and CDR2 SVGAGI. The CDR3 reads CASTRNPQVDEQYF. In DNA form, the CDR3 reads TGTGCCAGCACCAGAAACCCGCAGGTAGACGAGCAGTACTTC.

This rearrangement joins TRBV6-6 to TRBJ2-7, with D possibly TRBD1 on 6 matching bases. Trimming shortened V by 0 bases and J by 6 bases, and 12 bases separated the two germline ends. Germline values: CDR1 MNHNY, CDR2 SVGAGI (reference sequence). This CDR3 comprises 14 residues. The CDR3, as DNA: TGTGCCAGCAGTTACTCACAGGGCCGGGCCGAGCAGTACTTC. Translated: CASSYSQGRAEQYF.

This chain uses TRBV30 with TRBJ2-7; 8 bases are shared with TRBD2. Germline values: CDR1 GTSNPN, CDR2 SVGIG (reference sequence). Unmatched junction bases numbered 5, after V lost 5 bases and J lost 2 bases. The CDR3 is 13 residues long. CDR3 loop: CAWWNGGAYEQYF. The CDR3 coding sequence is TGTGCCTGGTGGAACGGGGGGGCCTACGAGCAGTACTTC.

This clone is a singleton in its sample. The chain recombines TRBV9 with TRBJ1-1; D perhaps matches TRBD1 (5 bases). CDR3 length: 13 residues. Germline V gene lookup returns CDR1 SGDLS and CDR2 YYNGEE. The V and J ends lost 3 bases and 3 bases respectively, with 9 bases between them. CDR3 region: CASSEGFYTEAFF. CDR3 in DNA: TGTGCCAGCAGCGAGGGGTTCTACACTGAAGCTTTCTTT.

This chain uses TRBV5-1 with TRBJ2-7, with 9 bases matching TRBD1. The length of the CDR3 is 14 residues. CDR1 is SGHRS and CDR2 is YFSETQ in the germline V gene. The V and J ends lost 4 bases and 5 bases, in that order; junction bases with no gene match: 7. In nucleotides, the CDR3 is TGCGCCAGCAGCCCCCAGGGACAGGGCAACGAGCAGTACTTC. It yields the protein CASSPQGQGNEQYF.

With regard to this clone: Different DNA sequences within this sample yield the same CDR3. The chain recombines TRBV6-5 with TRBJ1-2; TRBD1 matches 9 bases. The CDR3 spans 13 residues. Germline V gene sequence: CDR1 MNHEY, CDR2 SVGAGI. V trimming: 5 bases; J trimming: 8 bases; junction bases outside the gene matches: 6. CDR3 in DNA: TGTGCCAGCAGTCGGGACAGGGCATCCGGCTACACCTTC. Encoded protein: CASSRDRASGYTF.

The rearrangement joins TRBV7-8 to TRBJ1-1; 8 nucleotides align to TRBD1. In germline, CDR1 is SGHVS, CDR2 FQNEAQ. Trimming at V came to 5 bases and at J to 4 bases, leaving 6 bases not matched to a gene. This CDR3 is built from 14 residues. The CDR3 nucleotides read TGTGCCAGCAGCCAGCAGGGGGCGAGCACTGAAGCTTTCTTT. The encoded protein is CASSQQGASTEAFF.

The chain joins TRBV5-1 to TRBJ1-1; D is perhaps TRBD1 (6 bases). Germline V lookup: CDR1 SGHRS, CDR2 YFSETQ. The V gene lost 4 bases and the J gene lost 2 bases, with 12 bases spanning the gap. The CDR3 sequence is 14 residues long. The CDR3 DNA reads TGCGCCAGCAGCCTTGGACAGTACAACACTGAAGCTTTCTTT. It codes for CASSLGQYNTEAFF.

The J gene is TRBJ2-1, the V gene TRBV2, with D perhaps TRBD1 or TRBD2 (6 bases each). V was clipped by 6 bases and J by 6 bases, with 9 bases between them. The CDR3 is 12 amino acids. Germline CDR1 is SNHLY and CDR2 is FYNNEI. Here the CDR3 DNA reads TGTGCCAGCAGACAGGGAGGCAATGAGCAGTTCTTC. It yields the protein CASRQGGNEQFF.

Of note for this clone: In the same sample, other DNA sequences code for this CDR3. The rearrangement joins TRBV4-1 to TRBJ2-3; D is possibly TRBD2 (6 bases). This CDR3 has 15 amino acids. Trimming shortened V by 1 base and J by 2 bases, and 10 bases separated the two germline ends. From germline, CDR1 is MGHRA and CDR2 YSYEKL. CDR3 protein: CASSQAGTYTDTQYF. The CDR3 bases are TGCGCCAGCAGCCAAGCCGGGACTTACACAGATACGCAGTATTTT.

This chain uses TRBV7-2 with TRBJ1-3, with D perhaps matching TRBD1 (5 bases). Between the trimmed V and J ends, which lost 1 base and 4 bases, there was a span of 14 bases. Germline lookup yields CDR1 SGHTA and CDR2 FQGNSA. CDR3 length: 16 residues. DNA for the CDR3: TGTGCCAGCAGCTTAGGGGGCTTTACTTTGGGAAACACCATATATTTT. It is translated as CASSLGGFTLGNTIYF.

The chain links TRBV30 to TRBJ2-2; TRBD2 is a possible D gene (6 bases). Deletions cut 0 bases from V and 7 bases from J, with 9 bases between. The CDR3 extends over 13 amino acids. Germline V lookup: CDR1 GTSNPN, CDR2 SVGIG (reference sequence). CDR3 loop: CAWSVSGDGELFF. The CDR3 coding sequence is TGTGCCTGGAGTGTATCGGGAGACGGGGAGCTGTTTTTT. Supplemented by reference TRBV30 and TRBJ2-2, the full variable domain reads SQTIHQWPATLVQPVGSPLSLECTVEGTSNPNLYWYRQAAGRGLQLLFYSVGIGQISSEVPQNLSASRPQDRQFILSSKKLLLSDSGFYLCAWSVSGDGELFFGEGSRLTVL.

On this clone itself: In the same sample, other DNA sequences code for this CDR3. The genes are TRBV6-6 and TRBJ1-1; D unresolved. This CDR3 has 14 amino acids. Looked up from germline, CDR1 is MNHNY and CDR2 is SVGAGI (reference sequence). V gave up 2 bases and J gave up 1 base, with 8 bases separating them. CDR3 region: CASSYGQPNTEAFF. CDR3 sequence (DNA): TGTGCCAGCAGTTACGGGCAGCCGAACACTGAAGCTTTCTTT.

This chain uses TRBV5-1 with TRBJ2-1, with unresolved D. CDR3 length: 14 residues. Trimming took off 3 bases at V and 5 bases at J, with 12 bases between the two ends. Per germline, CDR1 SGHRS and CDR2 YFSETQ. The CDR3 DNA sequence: TGCGCCAGCAGCTCATTAGGACGGGACAATGAGCAGTTCTTC. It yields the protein CASSSLGRDNEQFF.

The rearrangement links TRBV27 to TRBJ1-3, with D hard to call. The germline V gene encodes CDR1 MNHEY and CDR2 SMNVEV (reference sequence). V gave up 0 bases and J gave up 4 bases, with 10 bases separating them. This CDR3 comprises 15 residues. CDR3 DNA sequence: TGTGCCAGCAGTTTATCGAGGCAGCAAGGAAACACCATATATTTT. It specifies CASSLSRQQGNTIYF.

The CDR3 reads CASSQETVNQPQHF. The CDR3 DNA follows: TGCGCCAGCAGCCAAGAAACGGTGAATCAGCCCCAGCATTTT. V gene TRBV4-1 combines with J gene TRBJ1-5; D remains unclear. Deletions cut 0 bases from V and 4 bases from J, with 7 bases between. Germline CDR1 and CDR2: MGHRA and YSYEKL. There are 14 residues in the CDR3.

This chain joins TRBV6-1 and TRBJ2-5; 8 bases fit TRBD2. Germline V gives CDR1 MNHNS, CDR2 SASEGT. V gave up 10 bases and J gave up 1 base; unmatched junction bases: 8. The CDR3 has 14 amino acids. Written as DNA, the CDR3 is TGTGCCACCCTTAGCGGGGAGACCCAAGAGACCCAGTACTTC. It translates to CATLSGETQETQYF.

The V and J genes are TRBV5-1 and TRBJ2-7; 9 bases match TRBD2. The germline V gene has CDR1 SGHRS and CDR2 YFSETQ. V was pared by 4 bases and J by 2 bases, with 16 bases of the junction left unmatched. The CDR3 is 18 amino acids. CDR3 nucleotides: TGCGCCAGCAGCAAAGGGCAGGGTAGCGGGAGCGGCCCCTACGAGCAGTACTTC. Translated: CASSKGQGSGSGPYEQYF.

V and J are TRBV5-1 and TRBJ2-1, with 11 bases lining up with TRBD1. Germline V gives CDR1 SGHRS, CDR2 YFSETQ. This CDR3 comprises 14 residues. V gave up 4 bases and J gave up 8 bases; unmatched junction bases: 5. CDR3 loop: CASSIGQGADEQFF. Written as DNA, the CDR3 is TGCGCCAGCAGCATCGGACAGGGGGCCGATGAGCAGTTCTTC.

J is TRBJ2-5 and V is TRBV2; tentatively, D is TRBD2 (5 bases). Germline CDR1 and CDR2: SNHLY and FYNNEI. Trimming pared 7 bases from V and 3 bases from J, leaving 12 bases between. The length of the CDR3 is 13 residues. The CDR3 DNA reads TGTGCCAGCATTCTAGCTGAGGAAGAGACCCAGTACTTC. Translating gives CASILAEEETQYF. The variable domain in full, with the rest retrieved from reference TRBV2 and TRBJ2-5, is EPEVTQTPSHQVTQMGQEVILRCVPISNHLYFYWYRQILGQKVEFLVSFYNNEISEKSEIFDDQFSVERPDGSNFTLKIRSTKLEDSAMYFCASILAEEETQYFGPGTRLLVL.

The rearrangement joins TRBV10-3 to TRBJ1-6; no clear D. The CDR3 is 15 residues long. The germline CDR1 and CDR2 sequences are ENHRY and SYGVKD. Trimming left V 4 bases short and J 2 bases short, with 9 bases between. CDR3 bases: TGTGCCATCAGTGGAGGGTTCGCCTATAATTCACCCCTCCACTTT. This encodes CAISGGFAYNSPLHF.

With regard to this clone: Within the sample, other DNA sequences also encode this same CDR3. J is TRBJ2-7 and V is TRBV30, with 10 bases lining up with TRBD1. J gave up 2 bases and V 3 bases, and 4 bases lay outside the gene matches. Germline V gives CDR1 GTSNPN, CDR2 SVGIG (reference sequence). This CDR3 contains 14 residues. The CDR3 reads CAWRRDRGPYEQYF. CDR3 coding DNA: TGTGCCTGGAGAAGGGACAGGGGCCCCTACGAGCAGTACTTC.

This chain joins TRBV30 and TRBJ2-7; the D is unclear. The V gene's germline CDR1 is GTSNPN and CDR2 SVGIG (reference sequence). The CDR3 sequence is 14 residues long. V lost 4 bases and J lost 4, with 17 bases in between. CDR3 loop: CAWIPLSAPYEQYF. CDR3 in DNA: TGTGCCTGGATACCCCTCTCGGCCCCTTACGAGCAGTACTTC.